This T cell receptor beta chain is drawn from a study of T-cell reconstitution after alpha-beta-depleted transplantation in children. Unique molecular identifiers were used to barcode this TCRbeta library. Each CDR3 protein is one row after TCRdb ran MiXCR on the PCR reads. The sample lists a few hundred thousand distinct CDR3 sequences, over 9% occurring once. This clonotype was detected a few times. This CDR3 spans 14 amino acids. From germline, CDR1 is SGHRS and CDR2 YFSETQ. V shed 5 bases and J 6 bases; nucleotides not matched to a gene: 9. The TCR originated in a human donor who donated a stem cell graft to a child with acute lymphoblastic leukemia. V is TRBV5-1 and J is TRBJ2-3, with 7 bases that match TRBD2. Here the sequenced sample was PBMCs from the stem cell graft donor, taken from the stem cell graft. The CDR3, as DNA: TGCGCCAGCAGGCGCGGGAGCGTAACCGATACGCAGTATTTT. This codes for CASRRGSVTDTQYF.